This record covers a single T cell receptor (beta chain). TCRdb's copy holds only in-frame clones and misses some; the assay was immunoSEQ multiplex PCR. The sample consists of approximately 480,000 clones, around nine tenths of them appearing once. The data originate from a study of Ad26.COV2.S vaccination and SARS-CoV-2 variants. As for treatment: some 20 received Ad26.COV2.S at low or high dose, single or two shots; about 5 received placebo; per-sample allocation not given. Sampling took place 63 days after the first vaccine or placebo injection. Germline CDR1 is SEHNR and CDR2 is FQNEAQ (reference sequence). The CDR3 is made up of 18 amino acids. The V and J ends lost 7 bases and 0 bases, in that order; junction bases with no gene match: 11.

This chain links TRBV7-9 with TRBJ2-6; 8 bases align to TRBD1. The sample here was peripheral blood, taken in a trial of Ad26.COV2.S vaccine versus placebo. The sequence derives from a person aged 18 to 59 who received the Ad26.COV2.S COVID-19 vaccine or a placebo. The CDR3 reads CASNSLGDRNSGANVLTF. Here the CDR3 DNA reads TGTGCCAGCAACTCGTTAGGGGACAGGAACTCTGGGGCCAACGTCCTGACTTTC.